This TCR beta chain originates from a study of PD-1 blockade in mismatch repair-deficient tumors. Whole-study context: Patients had some twelve mismatch repair-deficient cancer types, all previously treated and progressing.

Remarks on this clone: What it binds is unknown.

Profiled with immunoSEQ multiplex PCR; TCRdb holds only in-frame clones, not every one. The repertoire holds around 130,000 clones, with roughly 90% as singletons. Every patient had mismatch repair deficiency by PCR or immunohistochemistry. TCR sequencing covered a few patients who responded to pembrolizumab. Notes on the study in general: After pembrolizumab, tumor-resident clones rose rapidly, then generally contracted before radiologic responses.

Germline-derived CDR1 and CDR2 are MDHEN and SYDVKM. V lost 6 bases and J lost 1, with 20 bases in between. There are 17 residues in the CDR3. The V and J genes are TRBV28 and TRBJ2-3, with D possibly TRBD2 on 6 matching bases. The origin of this receptor is an adult with mismatch repair-deficient cancer. Sequencing used peripheral blood, obtained roughly 70 weeks after starting pembrolizumab. CDR3 residues: CASSALRSSGGTDTQYF. The CDR3 DNA is TGTGCCAGCAGCGCCCTCCGTTCGTCGGGGGGCACAGATACGCAGTATTTT.